This is a list of T cell receptor beta chains from one sample in a study of T cell responses to AZD1222 COVID-19 vaccine. TCRdb keeps only in-frame clones here, not all; method: immunoSEQ multiplex PCR. The sample lists 150,000 to 200,000 clones; around 93% were seen once. The sequenced sample was peripheral blood, obtained on day 0 of AZD1222 vaccination. These receptors came from an adult in good health. Each CDR3 is given with its conserved first and last residue. A D gene is named only where the DNA matches it firmly. Only part of the rows carry a size: once, few, many, or a class if the clone is expanded.

j_call: TRBJ2-3; d_call: TRBD2; v_call: TRBV9; clone_size: .; cdr3_nt: TGTGCCAGCAGCGCCCCCGGGACTAGCCGACACACAGATACGCAGTATTTT; cdr3_aa: CASSAPGTSRHTDTQYF
j_call: TRBJ2-1; d_call: .; v_call: TRBV9; clone_size: once; cdr3_nt: TGTGCCAGCAGCAGGGACTCCCACAATGAGCAGTTCTTC; cdr3_aa: CASSRDSHNEQFF
j_call: TRBJ1-2; d_call: TRBD1; v_call: TRBV25-1; clone_size: .; cdr3_nt: TGTGCCAGCAGTCCTTGGGAATGGGACAGGGTAATCACGGGCTACACCTTC; cdr3_aa: CASSPWEWDRVITGYTF
j_call: TRBJ1-1; d_call: .; v_call: TRBV28; clone_size: .; cdr3_nt: TGTGCCAGCAAGGGGATTATGAACACTGAAGCTTTCTTT; cdr3_aa: CASKGIMNTEAFF
j_call: TRBJ2-5; d_call: TRBD2; v_call: TRBV6-6; clone_size: .; cdr3_nt: TGTGCCAGCAGTCGGACTAGCGGGGGGCAAGAGACCCAGTACTTC; cdr3_aa: CASSRTSGGQETQYF
j_call: TRBJ1-5; d_call: TRBD1; v_call: TRBV30; clone_size: .; cdr3_nt: TGTGCCTGGAGAATTCGGACAGGAGAGGGCGGGAGCAGTCAGCCCCAGCATTTT; cdr3_aa: CAWRIRTGEGGSSQPQHF
j_call: TRBJ2-1; d_call: .; v_call: TRBV6-1; clone_size: .; cdr3_nt: TGTGCCAGCAGTGAATACCAGCGCTCCTACAATGAGCAGTTCTTC; cdr3_aa: CASSEYQRSYNEQFF
j_call: TRBJ2-3; d_call: .; v_call: TRBV15; clone_size: .; cdr3_nt: TGTGCCACCAGCAGAGACGGGGCAAGCACAGATACGCAGTATTTT; cdr3_aa: CATSRDGASTDTQYF
j_call: TRBJ2-5; d_call: TRBD2; v_call: TRBV6-5; clone_size: .; cdr3_nt: TGTGCCAGCAGTTACTCGCCTAGCGGGAGCGAGACCCAGTACTTC; cdr3_aa: CASSYSPSGSETQYF
j_call: TRBJ1-4; d_call: TRBD1; v_call: TRBV5-1; clone_size: few; cdr3_nt: TGCGCCAGCAGCTTGTTTGGGACAGGGGGAAATGAAAAACTGTTTTTT; cdr3_aa: CASSLFGTGGNEKLFF
j_call: TRBJ1-1; d_call: .; v_call: TRBV27; clone_size: .; cdr3_nt: TGTGCCAGCAGTCCCATGACTACAGGGACCACTGAAGCTTTCTTT; cdr3_aa: CASSPMTTGTTEAFF
j_call: TRBJ2-7; d_call: .; v_call: TRBV5-4; clone_size: once; cdr3_nt: TGTGCCAGCAGCTTAGAGGCTGCTTCCACCTACGAGCAGTACTTC; cdr3_aa: CASSLEAASTYEQYF
j_call: TRBJ2-7; d_call: TRBD1; v_call: TRBV4-3; clone_size: few; cdr3_nt: TGCGCCAGCAGCCAAGATAGGGGGACAGGGAGGAACGAGCAGTACTTC; cdr3_aa: CASSQDRGTGRNEQYF
j_call: TRBJ2-7; d_call: TRBD1; v_call: TRBV27; clone_size: once; cdr3_nt: TGTGCCAGCAGTTTAACAGGGGCTAGGGAGCAGTACTTC; cdr3_aa: CASSLTGAREQYF
j_call: TRBJ1-2; d_call: .; v_call: TRBV6-5; clone_size: .; cdr3_nt: TGTGCCAGCAGTCCAAGCGGTCTGGGTGGCTACACCTTC; cdr3_aa: CASSPSGLGGYTF
j_call: TRBJ1-4; d_call: .; v_call: TRBV6-2/TRBV6-3; clone_size: .; cdr3_nt: TGTGCCAGCAGCCGTCGGCCTAATGAAAAACTGTTTTTT; cdr3_aa: CASSRRPNEKLFF
j_call: TRBJ1-1; d_call: TRBD1; v_call: TRBV18; clone_size: .; cdr3_nt: TGTGCCAGCTCACCAGACCCCTTCCCAACACAGGGGCGAACTGAAGCTTTCTTT; cdr3_aa: CASSPDPFPTQGRTEAFF
j_call: TRBJ2-1; d_call: TRBD2; v_call: TRBV5-1; clone_size: .; cdr3_nt: TGCGCCAGCCATTTGGCGGGGGTCGGCTCCTACAATGAGCAGTTCTTC; cdr3_aa: CASHLAGVGSYNEQFF
j_call: TRBJ1-2; d_call: .; v_call: TRBV29-1; clone_size: few; cdr3_nt: TGCAGCGTTGAAGCCCCGGCCCATGGCTACACCTTC; cdr3_aa: CSVEAPAHGYTF
j_call: TRBJ2-2; d_call: .; v_call: TRBV6-5; clone_size: once; cdr3_nt: TGTGCCACCCCCCGGGGTACGGACACCGGGGAGCTGTTTTTT; cdr3_aa: CATPRGTDTGELFF
j_call: TRBJ1-3; d_call: .; v_call: TRBV5-6; clone_size: .; cdr3_nt: TGTGCCAGCAGCTTCCAGGGGCTTGGAGGAAACACCATATATTTT; cdr3_aa: CASSFQGLGGNTIYF
j_call: TRBJ2-7; d_call: .; v_call: TRBV30; clone_size: .; cdr3_nt: TGTGCCTGGACGGTTGGTGACGAGCAGTACTTC; cdr3_aa: CAWTVGDEQYF
j_call: TRBJ2-1; d_call: TRBD2; v_call: TRBV2; clone_size: .; cdr3_nt: TGTGCCAGCAGAACCCCGCCGGCGGGGGGATCCTACAATGAGCAGTTCTTC; cdr3_aa: CASRTPPAGGSYNEQFF
j_call: TRBJ1-2; d_call: .; v_call: TRBV19; clone_size: .; cdr3_nt: TGTGCCAGTAGCCTCATCGAGACATCTAACTATGGCTACACCTTC; cdr3_aa: CASSLIETSNYGYTF
j_call: TRBJ1-5; d_call: .; v_call: TRBV4-3; clone_size: .; cdr3_nt: TGCGCCAGCAGCCGGGTCCTGCGAGGCCAGCCCCAGCATTTT; cdr3_aa: CASSRVLRGQPQHF
j_call: TRBJ2-7; d_call: .; v_call: TRBV4-1; clone_size: .; cdr3_nt: TGCGCCAGCAGCCAACCGGGACGGAAGTCCTACGAGCAGTACTTC; cdr3_aa: CASSQPGRKSYEQYF
j_call: TRBJ1-5; d_call: .; v_call: TRBV3-1/TRBV3-2; clone_size: .; cdr3_nt: TGTGCCAGCAGCCTACAGGGCTCGAGCAATCAGCCCCAGCATTTT; cdr3_aa: CASSLQGSSNQPQHF
j_call: TRBJ1-2; d_call: .; v_call: TRBV7-9; clone_size: many; cdr3_nt: TGTGCCAGCAGTTATGACTGGGGGTACCATGGCTACACCTTC; cdr3_aa: CASSYDWGYHGYTF
j_call: TRBJ2-2; d_call: .; v_call: TRBV24-1; clone_size: .; cdr3_nt: TGTGCCACCAGTGATTTTCCCTCTACCGGGGAGCTGTTTTTT; cdr3_aa: CATSDFPSTGELFF
j_call: TRBJ2-1; d_call: .; v_call: TRBV5-8; clone_size: .; cdr3_nt: TGTGCCAGCAGCTTAGGTCTTTTGAGCTCCTACAATGAGCAGTTCTTC; cdr3_aa: CASSLGLLSSYNEQFF
j_call: TRBJ2-7; d_call: TRBD1; v_call: TRBV7-6; clone_size: .; cdr3_nt: TGTGCCAGCAGCCCCGGGGCAGGGGGCGACTACGAGCAGTACTTC; cdr3_aa: CASSPGAGGDYEQYF
j_call: TRBJ2-5; d_call: .; v_call: TRBV5-1; clone_size: .; cdr3_nt: TGCGCCAGCAGCTTACTCGCGGGGCGCCAAGAGACCCAGTACTTC; cdr3_aa: CASSLLAGRQETQYF
j_call: TRBJ2-1; d_call: .; v_call: TRBV28; clone_size: .; cdr3_nt: TGTGCCAGCAGTCCCCCCCCGGGGTGGGGGCAAAGAGGGGATGAGCAGTTCTTC; cdr3_aa: CASSPPPGWGQRGDEQFF
j_call: TRBJ2-1; d_call: TRBD1; v_call: TRBV7-3; clone_size: .; cdr3_nt: TGTGCCAGCAGCTTAGATCCGGGACAGGGAAGCAATGAGCAGTTCTTC; cdr3_aa: CASSLDPGQGSNEQFF
j_call: TRBJ2-3; d_call: TRBD2; v_call: TRBV6-1; clone_size: .; cdr3_nt: TGTGCCTGCGCCAGGCGGGGGGAAACAGATACGCAGTATTTT; cdr3_aa: CACARRGETDTQYF
j_call: TRBJ1-5; d_call: .; v_call: TRBV6-6; clone_size: .; cdr3_nt: TGTGCCAGCACCGAAAGGGGGACGCATCAGCCCCAGCATTTT; cdr3_aa: CASTERGTHQPQHF
j_call: TRBJ2-3; d_call: .; v_call: TRBV5-6; clone_size: .; cdr3_nt: TGTGCCAGCAGCAGAGGGACCTGGTCAGATACGCAGTATTTT; cdr3_aa: CASSRGTWSDTQYF
j_call: TRBJ1-6; d_call: .; v_call: TRBV6-5; clone_size: .; cdr3_nt: TGTGCCAGCACCCCGGGACTACCGGGTTCACCCCTCCACTTT; cdr3_aa: CASTPGLPGSPLHF
j_call: TRBJ1-2; d_call: .; v_call: TRBV14; clone_size: .; cdr3_nt: TGTGCCAGCAGCCTCCAAACCACAGTCCTCGGGAGCTACACCTTC; cdr3_aa: CASSLQTTVLGSYTF
j_call: TRBJ2-7; d_call: .; v_call: TRBV5-1; clone_size: .; cdr3_nt: TGCGCCAGCAGCTCCTCGGGGCCAGGATATAGCTACGAGCAGTACTTC; cdr3_aa: CASSSSGPGYSYEQYF
j_call: TRBJ1-2; d_call: TRBD1; v_call: TRBV7-2; clone_size: once; cdr3_nt: TGTGCCAGCAGCTCCACCTACGAGGGGGCAGGCTATGGCTACACCTTC; cdr3_aa: CASSSTYEGAGYGYTF
j_call: TRBJ2-3; d_call: .; v_call: TRBV27; clone_size: .; cdr3_nt: TGTGCCAGCAGAGTCCGGAGGCTAGATACGCAGTATTTT; cdr3_aa: CASRVRRLDTQYF
j_call: TRBJ2-7; d_call: TRBD1; v_call: TRBV4-1; clone_size: .; cdr3_nt: TGCGCCAGCAGCCCTTTGGGGGACAGTGGGGAGAGACAGTACTTC; cdr3_aa: CASSPLGDSGERQYF
j_call: TRBJ1-2; d_call: TRBD1; v_call: TRBV10-1; clone_size: .; cdr3_nt: TGCGCCAGCAGTGACAGGGGGCGAGAGGGCTACACCTTC; cdr3_aa: CASSDRGREGYTF
j_call: TRBJ2-2; d_call: .; v_call: TRBV28; clone_size: .; cdr3_nt: TGTGCCAGCAGCTCCTACACCGGGGAGCTGTTTTTT; cdr3_aa: CASSSYTGELFF
j_call: TRBJ1-4; d_call: .; v_call: TRBV12-3/TRBV12-4; clone_size: .; cdr3_nt: TGTGCCAGCAGTTTGGATGAAAAACTGTTTTTT; cdr3_aa: CASSLDEKLFF
j_call: TRBJ1-1; d_call: .; v_call: TRBV4-3; clone_size: .; cdr3_nt: TGCGCCAGCAGCCAAGATAGGGCCAGGTTGCTCACTGAAGCTTTCTTT; cdr3_aa: CASSQDRARLLTEAFF
j_call: TRBJ2-7; d_call: TRBD2; v_call: TRBV14; clone_size: .; cdr3_nt: TGTGCCAGTAACCTCGGGGGGGAACCTCCCTACGAGCAGTACTTC; cdr3_aa: CASNLGGEPPYEQYF
j_call: TRBJ1-1; d_call: .; v_call: TRBV6-5; clone_size: .; cdr3_nt: TGTGCCAGCAGTTACTCGCCAGGGGAGGACACTGAAGCTTTCTTT; cdr3_aa: CASSYSPGEDTEAFF
j_call: TRBJ2-3; d_call: .; v_call: TRBV28; clone_size: .; cdr3_nt: TGTGCCAGCAGTAACATAGAATGGGTAGGGACTGGGGTGGATACGCAGTATTTT; cdr3_aa: CASSNIEWVGTGVDTQYF
j_call: TRBJ1-2; d_call: .; v_call: TRBV28; clone_size: .; cdr3_nt: TGTGCCACCAGGGCCAACTATGGCTACACCTTC; cdr3_aa: CATRANYGYTF
j_call: TRBJ2-3; d_call: TRBD1; v_call: TRBV19; clone_size: .; cdr3_nt: TGTGCCAGTAGTCCCCCCGATGGACAGGGCACAGATACGCAGTATTTT; cdr3_aa: CASSPPDGQGTDTQYF
j_call: TRBJ1-1; d_call: .; v_call: TRBV5-1; clone_size: .; cdr3_nt: TGCGCCAGCAGCCCACACCTCCAGGGGAGCACTGAAGCTTTCTTT; cdr3_aa: CASSPHLQGSTEAFF
j_call: TRBJ1-4; d_call: .; v_call: TRBV7-9; clone_size: .; cdr3_nt: TGTGCCAGCAGCTTAGCGCTGGGGGGTAATGAAAAACTGTTTTTT; cdr3_aa: CASSLALGGNEKLFF
j_call: TRBJ1-1; d_call: TRBD1; v_call: TRBV9; clone_size: .; cdr3_nt: TGTGCCAGCAGCATGGGACAGTTAAACACTGAAGCTTTCTTT; cdr3_aa: CASSMGQLNTEAFF
j_call: TRBJ2-7; d_call: TRBD1; v_call: TRBV4-3; clone_size: once; cdr3_nt: TGCGCCAGCAGCCATTCCTGGACAGGGGAAACCTACGAGCAGTACTTC; cdr3_aa: CASSHSWTGETYEQYF
j_call: TRBJ2-6; d_call: .; v_call: TRBV4-3; clone_size: once; cdr3_nt: TGCGCCAGCAGCCAAGAAAGGCCCGTTGCGGCTGGGGCCAACGTCCTGACTTTC; cdr3_aa: CASSQERPVAAGANVLTF
j_call: TRBJ2-1; d_call: .; v_call: TRBV10-3; clone_size: .; cdr3_nt: TGTGCCATCAGTGAGTGGGGTAGCGGAAGCTCCTACAATGAGCAGTTCTTC; cdr3_aa: CAISEWGSGSSYNEQFF
j_call: TRBJ1-3; d_call: .; v_call: TRBV30; clone_size: .; cdr3_nt: TGTGCCTGGTCGCAGGGAGCTGGAAACACCATATATTTT; cdr3_aa: CAWSQGAGNTIYF
j_call: TRBJ2-3; d_call: TRBD2; v_call: TRBV7-2; clone_size: few; cdr3_nt: TGTGCCAGCAGCACTTACGGCGGGGGGCAAATGAATACGCAGTATTTT; cdr3_aa: CASSTYGGGQMNTQYF